This T cell receptor beta chain was observed in a study of response to subunit inactivated influenza vaccine. Study-wide results and caveats: After each seasonal influenza vaccination, few new T cells are recruited, the authors suggested.

In TCRdb, the RT-PCR reads were re-called with MiXCR into one record per CDR3 protein. The table has approximately 480,000 distinct CDR3 sequences, roughly 11% seen once. CDR1 MNHNS and CDR2 SASEGT come from the germline V gene. Deletions cut 5 bases from V and 4 bases from J, with 15 bases between. The CDR3 has 14 amino acids. As concerns this clonotype: Its cognate antigen is unknown.

The gene calls are TRBV6-1 and TRBJ2-7, with TRBD2 as a possible D gene (5 bases). This clonotype was obtained from a middle-aged man who received an inactivated influenza vaccine. This material consisted of PBMCs from blood, taken roughly 46 days after vaccination. The CDR3 reads CASSPFGGFYEQYF. CDR3 nucleotides: TGTGCCAGCAGTCCCTTTGGAGGTTTTTACGAGCAGTACTTC.